Listed below are T cell receptor beta chains from one sample, sequenced in a study of blood T cell repertoires in COVID-19. Sequencing was performed with immunoSEQ multiplex PCR; in TCRdb, only in-frame clones are kept and a portion is missing. This sample has about 440,000 clones, with around 89% found just once. The sequenced material came from peripheral blood. These receptors all stem from a woman younger than 45 with acute or convalescent COVID-19. Each CDR3 is given with its conserved first and last residue. A D gene is named only where the DNA matches it firmly. The size of a clone is reported for some rows only, either as once, few or many, or as a class for expanded clones.

cdr3_aa: CASSLSRGGEQYF
cdr3_nt: TGTGCCAGCAGTTTATCCCGGGGAGGCGAGCAGTACTTC
v_call: TRBV27
j_call: TRBJ2-7
clone_size: -
d_call: -

cdr3_aa: CASSPGLARTGELFF
cdr3_nt: TGTGCCAGCAGCCCCGGACTAGCGAGGACCGGGGAGCTGTTTTTT
v_call: TRBV11-1
j_call: TRBJ2-2
clone_size: many
d_call: TRBD2

cdr3_aa: CASSSRGPGGKRTQYF
cdr3_nt: TGTGCCAGCAGCTCCCGGGGACCGGGGGGCAAGAGGACCCAGTACTTC
v_call: TRBV5-5
j_call: TRBJ2-5
clone_size: -
d_call: -

cdr3_aa: CASSLAVVYPLSKNIQYF
cdr3_nt: TGCGCCAGCAGCTTGGCCGTCGTCTATCCCCTTAGCAAAAACATTCAGTACTTC
v_call: TRBV5-1
j_call: TRBJ2-4
clone_size: -
d_call: -

cdr3_aa: CARAPGQGEGYTF
cdr3_nt: TGTGCCAGAGCGCCAGGACAGGGGGAGGGCTACACCTTC
v_call: TRBV2
j_call: TRBJ1-2
clone_size: few
d_call: TRBD1

cdr3_aa: CASSVLLAGDLYF
cdr3_nt: TGTGCCAGCAGCGTATTACTAGCGGGGGATTTGTATTTT
v_call: TRBV9
j_call: TRBJ2-3
clone_size: -
d_call: TRBD2

cdr3_aa: CASTTRGGGEQFF
cdr3_nt: TGTGCCAGCACCACCCGTGGGGGAGGTGAGCAGTTCTTC
v_call: TRBV2
j_call: TRBJ2-1
clone_size: -
d_call: -

cdr3_aa: CASSAALAGGPDEQFF
cdr3_nt: TGCGCCAGCAGCGCCGCACTAGCGGGGGGGCCGGATGAGCAGTTCTTC
v_call: TRBV5-1
j_call: TRBJ2-1
clone_size: -
d_call: TRBD2

cdr3_aa: CASSLVNEQFF
cdr3_nt: TGTGCCAGCAGTTTAGTCAATGAGCAGTTCTTC
v_call: TRBV6-6
j_call: TRBJ2-1
clone_size: once
d_call: -

cdr3_aa: CAISVAVNTGELFF
cdr3_nt: TGTGCCATCTCGGTGGCGGTGAACACCGGGGAGCTGTTTTTT
v_call: TRBV10-3
j_call: TRBJ2-2
clone_size: -
d_call: -

cdr3_aa: CASSLAGQGFSSYNEQFF
cdr3_nt: TGTGCCAGCAGCTTAGCCGGACAGGGATTTAGCTCCTACAATGAGCAGTTCTTC
v_call: TRBV7-6
j_call: TRBJ2-1
clone_size: -
d_call: TRBD1

cdr3_aa: CASSSSTPTSGETQYF
cdr3_nt: TGCGCCAGCAGCTCCTCCACACCAACTAGCGGGGAGACCCAGTACTTC
v_call: TRBV5-1
j_call: TRBJ2-5
clone_size: once
d_call: TRBD2

cdr3_aa: CASSYSGGDNEQFF
cdr3_nt: TGCGCCAGCAGCTATAGCGGGGGGGACAATGAGCAGTTCTTC
v_call: TRBV5-1
j_call: TRBJ2-1
clone_size: -
d_call: TRBD2

cdr3_aa: CASSFDRVNTGELFF
cdr3_nt: TGTGCCAGCAGCTTTGACAGGGTGAACACCGGGGAGCTGTTTTTT
v_call: TRBV7-2
j_call: TRBJ2-2
clone_size: -
d_call: TRBD1

cdr3_aa: CATSDPGQAHNEQFF
cdr3_nt: TGTGCCACCAGTGATCCGGGACAGGCCCACAATGAGCAGTTCTTC
v_call: TRBV24-1
j_call: TRBJ2-1
clone_size: -
d_call: TRBD1

cdr3_aa: CASQGQGGYEQYF
cdr3_nt: TGTGCCAGCCAAGGACAGGGCGGCTACGAGCAGTACTTC
v_call: TRBV2
j_call: TRBJ2-7
clone_size: -
d_call: TRBD1

cdr3_aa: CASSTGSDSGNTIYF
cdr3_nt: TGTGCCAGCAGCACCGGGAGTGACTCTGGAAACACCATATATTTT
v_call: TRBV7-8
j_call: TRBJ1-3
clone_size: few
d_call: -

cdr3_aa: CASSQWRSSYNEQFF
cdr3_nt: TGTGCCAGCAGTCAATGGCGGAGCTCCTACAATGAGCAGTTCTTC
v_call: TRBV25-1
j_call: TRBJ2-1
clone_size: -
d_call: -

cdr3_aa: CASSMDRTDANEQFF
cdr3_nt: TGTGCCAGTAGTATGGACAGGACCGACGCCAATGAGCAGTTCTTC
v_call: TRBV19
j_call: TRBJ2-1
clone_size: -
d_call: TRBD1

cdr3_aa: CASSLSRSNQPQHF
cdr3_nt: TGTGCCAGCAGTTTAAGTCGGAGCAATCAGCCCCAGCATTTT
v_call: TRBV27
j_call: TRBJ1-5
clone_size: -
d_call: -

cdr3_aa: CASSQDGTSTDTQYF
cdr3_nt: TGTGCCAGCAGCCAAGACGGGACTAGCACAGATACGCAGTATTTT
v_call: TRBV4-2
j_call: TRBJ2-3
clone_size: -
d_call: -

cdr3_aa: CASSPIAQMNTGELFF
cdr3_nt: TGTGCCAGCAGCCCCATAGCTCAAATGAACACCGGGGAGCTGTTTTTT
v_call: TRBV3-1/TRBV3-2
j_call: TRBJ2-2
clone_size: -
d_call: -

cdr3_aa: CASSLMAVRGRGLNNEQFF
cdr3_nt: TGTGCCAGCAGCTTAATGGCTGTTCGGGGCAGGGGGCTGAACAATGAGCAGTTCTTC
v_call: TRBV11-2
j_call: TRBJ2-1
clone_size: -
d_call: TRBD1

cdr3_aa: CASSILDGVNQPQHF
cdr3_nt: TGTGCCAGTAGTATCTTGGACGGGGTCAATCAGCCCCAGCATTTT
v_call: TRBV19
j_call: TRBJ1-5
clone_size: once
d_call: -

cdr3_aa: CASSSTGSEETQYF
cdr3_nt: TGTGCCAGCAGCTCGACAGGGTCAGAAGAGACCCAGTACTTC
v_call: TRBV7-9
j_call: TRBJ2-5
clone_size: -
d_call: TRBD1

cdr3_aa: CASSGPSGANTGELFF
cdr3_nt: TGCGCCAGCAGTGGACCCTCAGGGGCGAACACCGGGGAGCTGTTTTTT
v_call: TRBV10-2
j_call: TRBJ2-2
clone_size: once
d_call: -

cdr3_aa: CASSVGVRGGGELFF
cdr3_nt: TGTGCCAGCAGCGTAGGGGTTCGGGGTGGCGGGGAGCTGTTTTTT
v_call: TRBV9
j_call: TRBJ2-2
clone_size: -
d_call: -

cdr3_aa: CASSAGSSYNSPLHF
cdr3_nt: TGTGCCAGCAGCGCGGGAAGCTCCTATAATTCACCCCTCCACTTT
v_call: TRBV9
j_call: TRBJ1-6
clone_size: -
d_call: -

cdr3_aa: CASGTGIGGQPQHF
cdr3_nt: TGTGCCAGCGGGACAGGGATCGGGGGCCAGCCCCAGCATTTT
v_call: TRBV4-2
j_call: TRBJ1-5
clone_size: -
d_call: TRBD1

cdr3_aa: CASSLVEELANYGYTF
cdr3_nt: TGTGCCAGCAGCTTGGTGGAGGAACTAGCTAACTATGGCTACACCTTC
v_call: TRBV5-5
j_call: TRBJ1-2
clone_size: -
d_call: -

cdr3_aa: CASSSSSGGSYEQYF
cdr3_nt: TGTGCCAGCAGCTCTAGTAGCGGGGGGTCCTACGAGCAGTACTTC
v_call: TRBV11-3
j_call: TRBJ2-7
clone_size: -
d_call: TRBD2

cdr3_aa: CASSLVGGTAYEQYF
cdr3_nt: TGTGCCAGCAGCTTAGTCGGGGGGACCGCATACGAGCAGTACTTC
v_call: TRBV7-9
j_call: TRBJ2-7
clone_size: -
d_call: TRBD2

cdr3_aa: CASSSPRGGYDTQYF
cdr3_nt: TGTGCCAGCAGCTCCCCTCGGGGGGGGTATGATACGCAGTATTTT
v_call: TRBV7-8
j_call: TRBJ2-3
clone_size: -
d_call: TRBD2

cdr3_aa: CASAGGRGYEQYF
cdr3_nt: TGTGCCAGCGCCGGGGGCAGGGGGTACGAGCAGTACTTC
v_call: TRBV9
j_call: TRBJ2-7
clone_size: -
d_call: -

cdr3_aa: CASSLGTGNYGYTF
cdr3_nt: TGTGCCAGCAGTTTAGGGACAGGAAACTATGGCTACACCTTC
v_call: TRBV28
j_call: TRBJ1-2
clone_size: -
d_call: TRBD1

cdr3_aa: CASSKAQARGNTEAFF
cdr3_nt: TGTGCCAGCAGCAAAGCGCAGGCCAGGGGGAACACTGAAGCTTTCTTT
v_call: TRBV21-1
j_call: TRBJ1-1
clone_size: -
d_call: -

cdr3_aa: CASSIRAGGAYEQYF
cdr3_nt: TGTGCCAGTAGTATAAGGGCGGGGGGGGCCTACGAGCAGTACTTC
v_call: TRBV19
j_call: TRBJ2-7
clone_size: -
d_call: TRBD2

cdr3_aa: CASSRTGGSSYEQYF
cdr3_nt: TGTGCCAGCAGTCGGACAGGAGGCAGCTCCTACGAGCAGTACTTC
v_call: TRBV6-5
j_call: TRBJ2-7
clone_size: -
d_call: TRBD1

cdr3_aa: CASSWDSYNSPLHF
cdr3_nt: TGTGCCAGCAGCTGGGACTCATACAATTCACCCCTCCACTTT
v_call: TRBV7-9
j_call: TRBJ1-6
clone_size: -
d_call: -

cdr3_aa: CASSLWGDGYTF
cdr3_nt: TGTGCCAGCAGCTTATGGGGGGATGGCTACACCTTC
v_call: TRBV7-9
j_call: TRBJ1-2
clone_size: -
d_call: -

cdr3_aa: CASTNGGGQFF
cdr3_nt: TGTGCCAGCACCAACGGGGGGGGGCAGTTCTTC
v_call: TRBV6-5
j_call: TRBJ2-1
clone_size: -
d_call: TRBD2

cdr3_aa: CASSEQGLTEAFF
cdr3_nt: TGTGCCAGCAGTGAACAGGGGCTCACTGAAGCTTTCTTT
v_call: TRBV25-1
j_call: TRBJ1-1
clone_size: -
d_call: -

cdr3_aa: CASSTQLDRVHEQYF
cdr3_nt: TGCGCCAGCAGCACCCAGCTAGACAGGGTTCACGAGCAGTACTTC
v_call: TRBV5-1
j_call: TRBJ2-7
clone_size: -
d_call: TRBD1

cdr3_aa: CASSRDGTSGFMQYF
cdr3_nt: TGTGCCAGCAGCCGCGACGGGACTAGCGGATTTATGCAGTACTTC
v_call: TRBV7-3
j_call: TRBJ2-7
clone_size: -
d_call: TRBD2

cdr3_aa: CASCESGGGDTQYF
cdr3_nt: TGTGCCAGCTGCGAGAGCGGGGGAGGAGATACGCAGTATTTT
v_call: TRBV7-3
j_call: TRBJ2-3
clone_size: -
d_call: TRBD2

cdr3_aa: CASSSGVFQETQYF
cdr3_nt: TGTGCCAGCAGCTCGGGTGTCTTTCAAGAGACCCAGTACTTC
v_call: TRBV5-5
j_call: TRBJ2-5
clone_size: -
d_call: -